The sequence of this T cell receptor beta chain was determined in a study of T-cell reconstitution after alpha-beta-depleted transplantation in children. Unique molecular identifiers featured in how the TCRbeta library was prepared. TCRdb re-analysed the PCR reads in MiXCR, keeping a single row per CDR3 protein. The top ten hold approximately 13% of the sample, which has roughly 180,000 distinct CDR3 sequences, 13% to 15% seen once. The germline V gene has CDR1 SGHRS and CDR2 YFSETQ. The CDR3 length is 22 residues. The V end lost 4 bases, the J end lost 2 bases, and 33 bases lay between the germline ends. This clonotype was seen more than once but under ten times.

This material consisted of PBMCs from the stem cell graft donor, taken from the stem cell graft. This TCR was recovered from a human donor who donated a stem cell graft to a child with acute lymphoblastic leukemia. This chain links TRBV5-1 with TRBJ2-2; a possible D gene is TRBD2 (5 bases). In DNA, the CDR3 is TGCGCCAGCAGCCCCCCGGGGTATTGGGAAGCGGCCTTCCTCCGTAACACCGGGGAGCTGTTTTTT. Residues: CASSPPGYWEAAFLRNTGELFF.